One and the same sample provided the 8 T cell receptor beta chains below, sequenced in a study of blood T cell repertoires in COVID-19 (dated by TCRdb to 2018 to 2021). Libraries were built with the immunoSEQ multiplex PCR assay. The source is immuneACCESS, and TCRdb retained only in-frame sequences with V and J called. Part of the clones is not carried over; for the studies checked, unresolved V genes explain less than half of this, and the remainder is unexplained. This sample is represented by hundreds of thousands of clones; about 90% of them were singletons. 5.5% to 7.5% of the sample lies in the top ten. The sequenced sample was peripheral blood. The receptors originated from a woman in her 70s with COVID-19, enrolled during active disease.

This clone is a singleton in its sample. The rearrangement links TRBV7-2 to TRBJ2-2; D gene uncertain. Germline V gene lookup returns CDR1 SGHTA and CDR2 FQGNSA. The CDR3 contains 15 residues. The V end was cut by 5 bases, the J end by 0 bases, with 10 bases between. CDR3 bases: TGTGCCAGCAGCCCGCGCTATGCGAACACCGGGGAGCTGTTTTTT. This sequence encodes CASSPRYANTGELFF.

The V and J genes are TRBV5-4 and TRBJ2-2; 11 positions match TRBD2. V was pared by 4 bases and J by 1 base, with 3 bases of the junction left unmatched. Germline V gene data show CDR1 as SGHNT and CDR2 as YYREEE (reference sequence). The CDR3 is 16 amino acids. CDR3 sequence: CASSAGTSGNTGELFF. CDR3 DNA sequence: TGTGCCAGCAGCGCCGGGACTAGCGGGAACACCGGGGAGCTGTTTTTT.

The V call is TRBV27, the J call TRBJ1-5; D might be TRBD1 (5 bases). The CDR3 is 17 residues long. CDR1 MNHEY and CDR2 SMNVEV come from the germline V gene (reference sequence). V lost 0 bases and J lost 3, with 15 bases in between. DNA of the CDR3: TGTGCCAGCAGTTTATCGGGGGGGAGATACATCAATCAGCCCCAGCATTTT. This sequence encodes CASSLSGGRYINQPQHF.

This clone was recorded a few times. This chain joins TRBV4-3 and TRBJ1-2; tentatively, D is TRBD1 (6 bases). Germline lookup yields CDR1 LGHNA and CDR2 YSLEER. V dropped 4 bases and J dropped 2 bases, with 11 bases sitting between them. The length of the CDR3 is 14 residues. For the CDR3, the DNA is TGCGCCAGCAGCCTGTCGGGACAAAACTATGGCTACACCTTC. It encodes CASSLSGQNYGYTF.

This chain joins TRBV2 and TRBJ1-2, with a tentative D call TRBD1 (5 bases). Germline CDR1 reads SNHLY; CDR2 reads FYNNEI. This CDR3 has 11 residues. Deletions cut 2 bases from V and 7 bases from J, with 5 bases between. The CDR3 reads CASSERGGYTF. The DNA for the CDR3 is TGTGCCAGCAGTGAAAGGGGTGGCTACACCTTC.

V gene TRBV14 combines with J gene TRBJ2-7; TRBD1 might be the D (7 bases). Trimming cost V 1 base and J 2 bases, with 9 bases left between them. Germline V gene sequence: CDR1 SGHDN, CDR2 FVKESK. This CDR3 contains 14 residues. CDR3 residues: CASSQGRGAYEQYF. The DNA of the CDR3 is TGTGCCAGCAGCCAAGGCAGGGGGGCCTACGAGCAGTACTTC.

The V and J genes are TRBV5-6 and TRBJ2-3; 7 positions agree with TRBD2. The CDR3 contains 15 residues. The V and J ends lost 2 bases and 4 bases, in that order; junction bases with no gene match: 7. In germline, CDR1 is SGHDT, CDR2 YYEEEE. The CDR3: CASSLIREGADTQYF. The CDR3 DNA reads as TGTGCCAGCAGCTTAATCAGGGAGGGAGCAGATACGCAGTATTTT.

This chain joins TRBV27 and TRBJ1-4; a weak D match, TRBD1 (6 bases). The CDR3 consists of 14 residues. Germline values: CDR1 MNHEY, CDR2 SMNVEV (reference sequence). V was trimmed by 7 bases and J by 7 bases, leaving 16 bases between them. This chain's CDR3 is CASTGRGSTEKLFF. The CDR3 region has the DNA TGTGCCAGCACCGGGAGGGGGTCTACTGAAAAACTGTTTTTT.